This TCR beta chain is drawn from a study of monozygotic twins with inflammatory bowel disease. Study-wide points: Limited power may explain why concordant and discordant twins showed no difference in repertoire similarity. Lower TCRbeta diversity (inverse Simpson) was seen in IBD patients than in healthy co-twins.

About this clonotype itself: Its antigen is undetermined.

The CDR3 runs to 12 residues. Germline loops: CDR1 SQVTM, CDR2 ANQGSEA. TCRalpha and TCRbeta cDNA was put through two nested PCRs of roughly 16 and 10 cycles. TCRdb derives one entry per CDR3 protein from the 5' RACE reads, leaving out DNA. This sample contains 330,000 or so distinct CDR3 sequences. The rearrangement uses TRBV29-1 and TRBJ1-1. Sequenced input: blood. The receptor was derived from a human donor with ulcerative colitis or Crohn's disease, or a healthy co-twin of an affected twin (not recorded which). The CDR3 here is CSSLGPNTEAFF.